This paragraph covers one TCR beta chain sequence. This record belongs to a study of blood T cell repertoires in COVID-19. Sequencing used immunoSEQ multiplex PCR; TCRdb keeps in-frame clones, though not all of them. The sample contains about 250,000 clones, around nine tenths of which appear only once. This sequence originates from a man between 18 and 29 years old with active or convalescent COVID-19. Sequenced input: peripheral blood.

CDR3 coding DNA: TGCGCCAGCAGTCAAGTCCGGGAGGGCCAGACCGGGGAGCTGTTTTTT. Protein product: CASSQVREGQTGELFF. This chain connects TRBV23-1 to TRBJ2-2; 8 bases match TRBD2. TRBV23-1 is marked as an open reading frame, function uncertain. V dropped 2 bases and J dropped 5; count of bases not matched to a gene: 7. The CDR3 consists of 16 residues.